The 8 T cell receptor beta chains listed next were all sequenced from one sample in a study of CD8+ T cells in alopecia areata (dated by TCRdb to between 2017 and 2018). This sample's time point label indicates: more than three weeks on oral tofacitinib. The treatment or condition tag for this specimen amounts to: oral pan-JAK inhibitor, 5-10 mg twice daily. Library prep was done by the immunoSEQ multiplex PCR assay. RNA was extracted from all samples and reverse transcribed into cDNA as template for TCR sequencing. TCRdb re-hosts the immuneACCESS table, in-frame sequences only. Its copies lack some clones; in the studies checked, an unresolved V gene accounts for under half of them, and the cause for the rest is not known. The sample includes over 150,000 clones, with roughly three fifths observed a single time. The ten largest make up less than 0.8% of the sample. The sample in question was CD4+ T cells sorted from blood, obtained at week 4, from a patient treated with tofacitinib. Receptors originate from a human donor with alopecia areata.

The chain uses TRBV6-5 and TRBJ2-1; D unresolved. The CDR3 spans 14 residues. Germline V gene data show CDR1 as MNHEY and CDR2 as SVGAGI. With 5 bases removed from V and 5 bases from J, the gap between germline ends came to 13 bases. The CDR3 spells CASSGPPRNNEQFF. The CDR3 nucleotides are TGTGCCAGCAGTGGACCACCGAGGAACAATGAGCAGTTCTTC.

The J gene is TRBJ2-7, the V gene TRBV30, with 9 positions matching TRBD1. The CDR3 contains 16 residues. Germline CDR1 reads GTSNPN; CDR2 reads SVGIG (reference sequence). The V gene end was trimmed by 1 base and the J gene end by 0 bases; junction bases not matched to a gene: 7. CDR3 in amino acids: CAWSDPVTGGSYEQYF. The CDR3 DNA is TGTGCCTGGAGTGATCCGGTGACAGGGGGCTCCTACGAGCAGTACTTC.

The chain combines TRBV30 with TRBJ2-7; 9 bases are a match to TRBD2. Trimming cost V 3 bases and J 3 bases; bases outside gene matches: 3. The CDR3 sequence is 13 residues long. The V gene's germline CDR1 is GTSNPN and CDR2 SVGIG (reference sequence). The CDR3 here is CAWRPRGGYEQYF. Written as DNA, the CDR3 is TGTGCCTGGAGACCGCGGGGGGGCTACGAGCAGTACTTC.

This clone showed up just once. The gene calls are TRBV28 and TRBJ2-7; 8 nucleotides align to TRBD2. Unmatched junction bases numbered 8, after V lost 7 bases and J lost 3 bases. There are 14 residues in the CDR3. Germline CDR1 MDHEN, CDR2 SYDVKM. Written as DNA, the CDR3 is TGTGCCAGCACCTACGGCGGGAGGAACTACGAGCAGTACTTC. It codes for CASTYGGRNYEQYF.

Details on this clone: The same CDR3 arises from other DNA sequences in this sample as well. CDR3 bases: TGCAGCGTCGATTACACCGGGGAGCTGTTTTTT. It codes for CSVDYTGELFF. The chain couples TRBV29-1 to TRBJ2-2; no reliable D call. Trimming removed 6 bases from V and 3 bases from J, with 5 bases in between. Germline-derived CDR1 and CDR2 are SQVTM and ANQGSEA. The CDR3 is made up of 11 amino acids.

DNA of the CDR3: TGTGCCAGCTCACCACTGACGGATATTGAAAAACTGTTTTTT. It translates to CASSPLTDIEKLFF. The chain carries TRBV18 and TRBJ1-4; D call uncertain. Germline lookup yields CDR1 KGHSH and CDR2 LQKENI. The CDR3 runs to 14 residues. Trimming shortened V by 1 base and J by 7 bases, and 10 bases separated the two germline ends.

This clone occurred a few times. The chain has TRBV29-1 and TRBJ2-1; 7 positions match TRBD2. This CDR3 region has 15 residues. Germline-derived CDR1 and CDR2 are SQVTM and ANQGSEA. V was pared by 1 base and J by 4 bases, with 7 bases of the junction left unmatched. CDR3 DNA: TGCAGCGTTGAAGGGAGCGGGACCGGATACAATGAGCAGTTCTTC. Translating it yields CSVEGSGTGYNEQFF.

The CDR3 is CASSYLEGTEAFF. Here the CDR3 DNA reads TGCGCCAGCAGCTACTTAGAGGGGACTGAAGCTTTCTTT. The chain links TRBV5-1 to TRBJ1-1, with a weak D call TRBD1 (5 bases). V was clipped by 3 bases and J by 5 bases, with 11 bases between them. This CDR3 comprises 13 residues. CDR1 and CDR2 (germline): SGHRS, YFSETQ.